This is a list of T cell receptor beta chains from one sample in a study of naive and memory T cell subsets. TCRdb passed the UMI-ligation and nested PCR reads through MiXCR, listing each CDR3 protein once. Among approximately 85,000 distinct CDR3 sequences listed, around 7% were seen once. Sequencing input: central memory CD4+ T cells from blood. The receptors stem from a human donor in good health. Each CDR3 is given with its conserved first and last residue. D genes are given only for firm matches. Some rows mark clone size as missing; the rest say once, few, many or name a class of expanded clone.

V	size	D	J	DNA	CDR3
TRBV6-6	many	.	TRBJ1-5	TGTGCCAGCAGTTACCGCAGCCTGAATCAGCCCCAGCATTTT	CASSYRSLNQPQHF
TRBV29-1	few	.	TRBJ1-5	TGCAGCGTTGTGGTGGGGGTAGTCCAGCATTTT	CSVVVGVVQHF
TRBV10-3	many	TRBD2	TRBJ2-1	TGTGCCATCAGTGATCTTCCTAGCGGGGGGATCAATGAGCAGTTCTTC	CAISDLPSGGINEQFF
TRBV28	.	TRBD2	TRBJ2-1	TGTGCCAGCAGTGGCCTCGCGGGAGGGGGCAACTACAATGAGCAGTTCTTC	CASSGLAGGGNYNEQFF
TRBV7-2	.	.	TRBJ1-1	TGTGCCAGCAGGAGTCAGATGAACACTGAAGCTTTCTTT	CASRSQMNTEAFF
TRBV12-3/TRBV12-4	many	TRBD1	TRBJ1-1	TGTGCCAGCAACCCCGAGACAGGGTTTAAAGAAGCTTTCTTT	CASNPETGFKEAFF
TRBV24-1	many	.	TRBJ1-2	TGTGCCACCAGTGAAGATTGGCAGGGAGGTGGCTACACCTTC	CATSEDWQGGGYTF
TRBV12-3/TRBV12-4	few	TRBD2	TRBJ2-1	TGTGCCAGCAGTTTAGGAGGCCTAGGACTAGCGGGAGTAGCGTTCTTC	CASSLGGLGLAGVAFF
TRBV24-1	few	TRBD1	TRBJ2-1	TGTGCCACCAGTGATTTGAGGGGACAGGGGTTTAGTGAGCAGTTCTTC	CATSDLRGQGFSEQFF
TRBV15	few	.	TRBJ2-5	TGTGCCACCAGCAGAGGGGGAACAGGACAAGAGACCCAGTACTTC	CATSRGGTGQETQYF
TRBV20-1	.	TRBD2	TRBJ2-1	TGCAGTGCCGCAATGCTAGCGGGAGGTAGCTCCTACAATGAGCAGTTCTTC	CSAAMLAGGSSYNEQFF
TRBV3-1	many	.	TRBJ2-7	TGTGCCAGCAGCCACTCGGGCCTGGTTTTCGAGCAGTACTTC	CASSHSGLVFEQYF
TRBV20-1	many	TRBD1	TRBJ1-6	TGCAGTGCTAGGTCGCACCGGGACAGGGGAGATTCACCCCTCCACTTT	CSARSHRDRGDSPLHF
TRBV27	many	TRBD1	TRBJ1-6	TGTGCCAGCAGTCAAGCGGGGGGACAGGGTATGTCACCCCTCCACTTT	CASSQAGGQGMSPLHF
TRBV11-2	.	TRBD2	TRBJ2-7	TGTGCCAGCAGCCTCAGCGGGAGTGGCGAGCAGTACTTC	CASSLSGSGEQYF
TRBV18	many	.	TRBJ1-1	TGTGCCAGCTCACCACTGGGTGGAGACACTGAAGCTTTCTTT	CASSPLGGDTEAFF
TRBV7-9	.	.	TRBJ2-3	TGTGCCAGCAGCTCGCTACCGCCCCGGGATACGCAGTATTTT	CASSSLPPRDTQYF
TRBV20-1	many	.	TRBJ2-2	TGCAGTGCTAGGCCCTCATTCACCGGGGAGCTGTTTTTT	CSARPSFTGELFF
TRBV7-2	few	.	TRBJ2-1	TGTGCCAGCAGCCCCCTTCGTGGGGGGGGCTGGAATGAGCAGTTCTTC	CASSPLRGGGWNEQFF